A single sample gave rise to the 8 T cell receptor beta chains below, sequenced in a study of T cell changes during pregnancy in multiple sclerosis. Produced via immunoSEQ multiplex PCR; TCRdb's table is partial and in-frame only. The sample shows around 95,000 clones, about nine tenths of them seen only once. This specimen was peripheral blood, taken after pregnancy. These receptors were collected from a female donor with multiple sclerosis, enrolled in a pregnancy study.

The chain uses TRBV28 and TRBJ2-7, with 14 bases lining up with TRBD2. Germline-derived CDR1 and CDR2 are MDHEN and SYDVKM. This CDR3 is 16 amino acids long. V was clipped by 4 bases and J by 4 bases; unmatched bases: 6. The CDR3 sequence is CASSSAGTSGRYEQYF. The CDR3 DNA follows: TGTGCCAGCAGTTCCGCCGGGACTAGCGGGAGATACGAGCAGTACTTC.

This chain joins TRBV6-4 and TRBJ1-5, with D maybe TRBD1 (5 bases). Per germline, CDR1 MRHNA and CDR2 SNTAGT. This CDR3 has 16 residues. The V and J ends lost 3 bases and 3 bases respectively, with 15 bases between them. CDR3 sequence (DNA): TGTGCCAGCAGTGAAGGTTGGGGGGTGGCCAATCAGCCCCAGCATTTT. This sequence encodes CASSEGWGVANQPQHF.

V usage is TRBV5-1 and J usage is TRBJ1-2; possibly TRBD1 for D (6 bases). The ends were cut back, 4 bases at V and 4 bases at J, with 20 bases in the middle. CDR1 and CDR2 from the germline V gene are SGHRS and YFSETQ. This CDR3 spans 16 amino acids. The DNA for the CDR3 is TGCGCCAGCAGCCCAGGGGCCGCGAACTCCCTCTATGGCTACACCTTC. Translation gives CASSPGAANSLYGYTF.

The CDR3 DNA is TGTGCCAGCAGTTTGGGAGTCTCCTACGAGCAGTACTTC. Its translation is CASSLGVSYEQYF. The rearrangement uses TRBV28 and TRBJ2-7; D might be TRBD2 (5 bases). V dropped 3 bases and J dropped 0 bases, with 6 bases sitting between them. CDR1 is MDHEN and CDR2 is SYDVKM in the germline V gene. The CDR3 is 13 amino acids.

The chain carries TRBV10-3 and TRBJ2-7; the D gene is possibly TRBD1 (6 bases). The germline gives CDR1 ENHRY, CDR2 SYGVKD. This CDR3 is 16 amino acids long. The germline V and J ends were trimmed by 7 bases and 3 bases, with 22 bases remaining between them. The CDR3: CAITLDVGTGIYEQYF. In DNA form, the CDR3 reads TGTGCCATCACACTTGACGTGGGAACAGGGATCTACGAGCAGTACTTC.

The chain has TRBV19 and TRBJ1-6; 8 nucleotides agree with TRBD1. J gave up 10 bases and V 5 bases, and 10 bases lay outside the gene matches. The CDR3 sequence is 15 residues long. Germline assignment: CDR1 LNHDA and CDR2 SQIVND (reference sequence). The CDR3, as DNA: TGTGCCAGTAGTCCGGACAGGGAGGGAGGATCACCCCTCCACTTT. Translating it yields CASSPDREGGSPLHF.

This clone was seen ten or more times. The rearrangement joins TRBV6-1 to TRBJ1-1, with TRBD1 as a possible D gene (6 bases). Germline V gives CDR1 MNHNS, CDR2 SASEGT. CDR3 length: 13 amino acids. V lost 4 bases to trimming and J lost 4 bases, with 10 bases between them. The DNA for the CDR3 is TGTGCCAGCAGTGGACAGGAGGTCACTGAAGCTTTCTTT. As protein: CASSGQEVTEAFF.

For the CDR3, the DNA is TGTGCCAACGACAGGGGGAAAAACTATGGCTACACCTTC. It codes for CANDRGKNYGYTF. The rearrangement links TRBV6-4 to TRBJ1-2, with TRBD1 identical over 9 bases. Trimming took 10 bases from V and 2 from J; bases not matched to a gene: 5. The CDR3 extends over 13 amino acids. Per germline, CDR1 MRHNA and CDR2 SNTAGT.